This TCR beta chain is drawn from a study of blood T cell repertoires in COVID-19. As for the study in general: COVID-19 samples, acute and convalescent, were from the United States, Italy and Spain. T cells, B-cell-depleted T cells, or PBMCs supplied cDNA or gDNA.

V trimming: 6 bases; J trimming: 4 bases; junction bases outside the gene matches: 1. The CDR3 spans 14 residues. Per the germline V gene, CDR1 is KGHDR and CDR2 is SFDVKD. Original analysis: Nucleated cell number was recorded as an estimate derived from reference gene primer amplification. Sequencing used immunoSEQ multiplex PCR; TCRdb keeps in-frame clones, though not all of them. The DNA was the basis for D and trimming; V, J and clone size are from that table. The table lists 150,000 to 200,000 clones, more than 80% of them singletons, with 12% in the top ten. This clone showed up just once. The sequence derives from a woman of 80 years or more with COVID-19, enrolled during active disease. The J gene is TRBJ2-1, the V gene TRBV24-1; the match to TRBD2 covers 11 bases. The sequencing input was peripheral blood. The CDR3 nucleotides read TGTGCCACCAGTCGGACTAGCGGGTACAATGAGCAGTTCTTC. It specifies CATSRTSGYNEQFF.